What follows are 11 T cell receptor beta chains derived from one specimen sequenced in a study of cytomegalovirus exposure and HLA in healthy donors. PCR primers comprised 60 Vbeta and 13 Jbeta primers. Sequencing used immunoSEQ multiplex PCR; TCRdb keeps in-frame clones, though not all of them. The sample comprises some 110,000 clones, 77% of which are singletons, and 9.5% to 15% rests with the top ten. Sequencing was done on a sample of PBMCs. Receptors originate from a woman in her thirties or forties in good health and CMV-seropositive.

The CDR3 region has the DNA TGTGCCAGCAGCGGCGGGACTAGCGGCACAGATACGCAGTATTTT. Encoded protein: CASSGGTSGTDTQYF. The chain recombines TRBV7-9 with TRBJ2-3; TRBD2 agrees at 10 bases. CDR1 is SEHNR and CDR2 is FQNEAQ in the germline V gene (reference sequence). The CDR3 length is 15 residues. The ends lost 5 bases at V and 1 base at J; junction bases unmatched: 3.

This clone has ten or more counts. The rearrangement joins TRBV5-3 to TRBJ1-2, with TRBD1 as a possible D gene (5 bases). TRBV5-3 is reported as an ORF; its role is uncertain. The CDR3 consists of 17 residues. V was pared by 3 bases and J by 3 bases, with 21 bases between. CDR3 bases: TGTGCCAGAAGCTCAAATTCACAGGCTTTCATGGACTATGGCTACACCTTC. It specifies CARSSNSQAFMDYGYTF.

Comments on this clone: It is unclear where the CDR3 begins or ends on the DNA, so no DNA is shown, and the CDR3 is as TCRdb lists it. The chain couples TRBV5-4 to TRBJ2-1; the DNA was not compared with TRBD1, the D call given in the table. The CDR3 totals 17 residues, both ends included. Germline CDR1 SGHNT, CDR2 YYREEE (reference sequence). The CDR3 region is CASSWGTGTYNEQDKFF.

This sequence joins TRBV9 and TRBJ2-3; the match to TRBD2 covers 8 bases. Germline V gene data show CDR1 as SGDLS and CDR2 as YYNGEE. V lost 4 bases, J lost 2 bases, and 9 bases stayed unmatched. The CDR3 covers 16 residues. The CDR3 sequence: CASSPTGTRYTDTQYF. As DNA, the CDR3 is TGTGCCAGCAGCCCTACCGGGACTAGGTACACAGATACGCAGTATTTT. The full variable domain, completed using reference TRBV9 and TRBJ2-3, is DSGVTQTPKHLITATGQRVTLRCSPRSGDLSVYWYQQSLDQGLQFLIQYYNGEERAKGNILERFSAQQFPDLHSELNLSSLELGDSALYFCASSPTGTRYTDTQYFGPGTRLTVL.

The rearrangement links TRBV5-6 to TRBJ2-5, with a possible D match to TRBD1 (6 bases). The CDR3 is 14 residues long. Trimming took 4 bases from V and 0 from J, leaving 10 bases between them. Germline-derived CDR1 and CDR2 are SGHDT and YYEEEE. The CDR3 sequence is CASSRRDNQETQYF. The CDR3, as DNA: TGTGCCAGCAGCCGCCGGGACAACCAAGAGACCCAGTACTTC. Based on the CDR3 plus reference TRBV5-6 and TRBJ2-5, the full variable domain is DAGVTQSPTHLIKTRGQQVTLRCSPKSGHDTVSWYQQALGQGPQFIFQYYEEEERQRGNFPDRFSGHQFPNYSSELNVNALLLGDSALYLCASSRRDNQETQYFGPGTRLLVL.

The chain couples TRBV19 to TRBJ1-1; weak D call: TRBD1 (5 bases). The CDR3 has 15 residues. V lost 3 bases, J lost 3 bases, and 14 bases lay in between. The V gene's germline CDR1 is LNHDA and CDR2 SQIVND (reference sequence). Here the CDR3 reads CASSIPGLGYTEAFF. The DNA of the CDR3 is TGTGCCAGTAGTATTCCAGGGTTGGGTTACACTGAAGCTTTCTTT.

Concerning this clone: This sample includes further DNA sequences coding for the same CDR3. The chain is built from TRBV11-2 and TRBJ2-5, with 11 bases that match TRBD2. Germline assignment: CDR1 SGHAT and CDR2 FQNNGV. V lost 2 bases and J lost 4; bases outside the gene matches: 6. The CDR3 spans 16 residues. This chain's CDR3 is CASSLLAGGGGETQYF. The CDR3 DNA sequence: TGTGCCAGCAGCTTACTAGCGGGAGGAGGGGGAGAGACCCAGTACTTC.

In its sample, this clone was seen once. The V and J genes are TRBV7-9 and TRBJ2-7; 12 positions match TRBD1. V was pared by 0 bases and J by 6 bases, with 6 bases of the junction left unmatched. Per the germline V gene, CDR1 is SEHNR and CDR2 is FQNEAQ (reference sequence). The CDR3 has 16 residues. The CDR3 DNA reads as TGTGCCAGCAGCTTAGCCCCGGGACAGGGGGCGACCGAGCAGTACTTC. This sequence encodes CASSLAPGQGATEQYF.

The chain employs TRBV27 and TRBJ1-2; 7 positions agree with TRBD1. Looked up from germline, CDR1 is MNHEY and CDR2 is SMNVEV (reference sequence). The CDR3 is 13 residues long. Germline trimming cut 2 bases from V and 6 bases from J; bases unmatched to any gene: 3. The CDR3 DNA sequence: TGTGCCAGCAGTTTAGTAGGGGGCCATGGCTACACCTTC. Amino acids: CASSLVGGHGYTF.

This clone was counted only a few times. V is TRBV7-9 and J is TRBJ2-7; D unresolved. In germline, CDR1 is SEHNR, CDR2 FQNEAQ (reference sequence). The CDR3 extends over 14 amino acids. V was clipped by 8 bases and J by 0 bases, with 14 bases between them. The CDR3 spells CASQAHGISYEQYF. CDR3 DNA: TGTGCCAGCCAAGCCCACGGTATCTCCTACGAGCAGTACTTC.

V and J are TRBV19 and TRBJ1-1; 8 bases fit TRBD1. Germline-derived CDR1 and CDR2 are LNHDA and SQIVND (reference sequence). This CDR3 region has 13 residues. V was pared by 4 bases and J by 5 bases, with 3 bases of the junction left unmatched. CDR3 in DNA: TGTGCCAGTAGTAGGACAGGGAGGACTGAAGCTTTCTTT. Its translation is CASSRTGRTEAFF.